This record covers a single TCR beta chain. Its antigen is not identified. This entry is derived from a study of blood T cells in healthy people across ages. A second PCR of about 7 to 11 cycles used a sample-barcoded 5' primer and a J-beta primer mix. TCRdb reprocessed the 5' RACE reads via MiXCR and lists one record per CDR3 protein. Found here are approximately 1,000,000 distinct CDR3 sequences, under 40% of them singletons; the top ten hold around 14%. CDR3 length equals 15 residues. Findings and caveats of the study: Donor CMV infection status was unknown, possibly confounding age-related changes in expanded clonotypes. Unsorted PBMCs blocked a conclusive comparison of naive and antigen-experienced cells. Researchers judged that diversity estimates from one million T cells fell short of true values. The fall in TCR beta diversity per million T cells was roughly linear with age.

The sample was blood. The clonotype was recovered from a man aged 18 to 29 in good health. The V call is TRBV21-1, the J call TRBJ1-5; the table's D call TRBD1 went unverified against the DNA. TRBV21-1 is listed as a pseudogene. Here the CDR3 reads CASSEPRTENQPQHF. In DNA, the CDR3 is TGTGCCAGCAGCGAGCCCCGGACGGAGAATCAGCCCCAGCATTTT.